One sample yielded the 17 T cell receptor beta chains listed below, sequenced in a study of regulatory T cells in long-lasting Graves disease. The time point here: newly diagnosed GD, antithyroid drugs for less than 3 months. The TCR library was prepared using RNA isolated from PBMCs. Arm-PCR with iRepertoire HTBI primers amplified the CDR3 regions for these TCR beta libraries. One entry per CDR3 protein results from TCRdb running MiXCR on the multiplex PCR reads. The data contain about 210,000 distinct CDR3 sequences, roughly a fifth of them singletons. This sample was shared with a second study, whose subject was T cells in Graves' hyperthyroidism and ophthalmopathy.

Sequences were derived from peripheral blood mononuclear cells (PBMCs), sampled at new diagnosis, from a patient treated with antithyroid drugs. These receptors were taken from a woman aged 25 to 39 with Graves disease.

This clonotype was recorded many times. This may be a read error: a much more frequent sequence differs by one nucleotide. The chain joins TRBV7-8 to TRBJ2-1, with TRBD2 matching 13 bases. Germline V gives CDR1 SGHVS, CDR2 FQNEAQ. The CDR3 sequence is 19 residues long. The CDR3 sequence: CASSLRGLAGLGGYNEQLF. The CDR3 DNA is TGTGCCAGCAGCTTACGGGGACTAGCGGGACTAGGGGGATACAATGAGCAGCTCTTC.

The chain joins TRBV10-1 to TRBJ2-1; D is unclear. The CDR3 has 13 amino acids. V dropped 5 bases and J dropped 5 bases, with 10 bases sitting between them. Per germline, CDR1 WNHNN and CDR2 SYGVQD (reference sequence). The CDR3 reads CASSPLGNNEQFF. The CDR3 DNA reads as TGCGCCAGCAGTCCTCTGGGGAACAATGAGCAGTTCTTC.

The table lists this clonotype with many counts. The V call is TRBV3-1, the J call TRBJ1-2, with D possibly matching TRBD1 (5 bases). V was cut by 5 bases and J by 4 bases, with 14 bases left in between. The CDR3 extends over 14 amino acids. Germline CDR1 LGHDT, CDR2 YNNKEL (reference sequence). This chain's CDR3 is CASSDNRDGYGYTF. Written as DNA, the CDR3 is TGTGCCAGCAGCGATAACCGGGACGGCTATGGCTACACCTTC.

This clonotype was counted ten times or more. The CDR3 sequence: CASSPGATVPKQFF. Here the CDR3 DNA reads TGTGCCAGCAGCCCAGGGGCGACGGTACCTAAACAGTTCTTC. The chain has TRBV13 and TRBJ2-5, with D possibly being TRBD1 (6 bases). The J call may be mistaken, given a closer DNA end match to TRBJ2-1. This CDR3 is built from 14 residues. Germline-derived CDR1 and CDR2 are PRHDT and FYEKMQ (reference sequence).

This clonotype appeared many times. This sequence joins TRBV7-8 and TRBJ2-3; D ambiguous. The CDR3 is made up of 14 amino acids. Germline CDR1 and CDR2: SGHVS and FQNEAQ. Trimming took off 5 bases at V and 0 bases at J, with 9 bases between the two ends. This CDR3 reads CASSLLRSTDTQYF. The CDR3 DNA reads as TGTGCCAGCAGCCTTCTACGGAGCACAGATACGCAGTATTTT.

This clonotype was found many times. The chain employs TRBV30 and TRBJ2-2; TRBD2 aligns across 9 bases. After removal of 0 bases from V and 3 bases from J, the junction contained 14 bases not matched to a gene. The CDR3 is 19 residues long. CDR1 is GTSNPN and CDR2 is SVGIG in the germline V gene (reference sequence). The CDR3 DNA reads as TGTGCCTGGAGTGTACCTTCTTGGGATAGCGGGAGAGACACCGGGGAGCTGTTTTTT. This codes for CAWSVPSWDSGRDTGELFF.

Comment on this clonotype: A clone one base away is much larger, so this may be a read error. The conserved phenylalanine or tryptophan is not found at the CDR3 terminus, so this likely reflects a read error. This sequence joins TRBV2 and TRBJ2-2; possible D gene TRBD1, 6 bases. V lost 6 bases to trimming and J lost 6 bases, with 11 bases between them. The germline V gene encodes CDR1 SNHLY and CDR2 FYNNEI. CDR3 length equals 13 residues. DNA of the CDR3: TGTGCCAGCAGCCCCGACAGGTCCGGGGAGCTGTTTTAT. Amino acids: CASSPDRSGELFY.

This clonotype was counted ten times or more. The CDR3 sequence: CASSRLEGNQPQHF. The CDR3 coding sequence is TGTGCCAGCAGTAGGCTTGAGGGTAATCAGCCCCAGCATTTT. The V gene is TRBV27, the J gene TRBJ1-5; no clear D. CDR3 length: 14 amino acids. The germline V and J ends were trimmed by 5 bases and 4 bases, with 12 bases remaining between them. CDR1 MNHEY and CDR2 SMNVEV come from the germline V gene (reference sequence).

CDR3 protein: CASSVDPPGGSRETQYF. The CDR3 DNA reads TGTGCCAGCAGCGTAGACCCCCCCGGGGGGTCGAGGGAGACCCAGTACTTC. V gene TRBV9 combines with J gene TRBJ2-5; 7 positions match TRBD2. Germline V CDR1 and CDR2: SGDLS, YYNGEE. This CDR3 contains 17 residues. V shed 0 bases, J shed 5 bases, and the junction held 13 bases outside the gene matches.

This clonotype was counted at least ten times. This chain links TRBV27 with TRBJ1-3, with unresolved D. In germline, CDR1 is MNHEY, CDR2 SMNVEV (reference sequence). CDR3 length: 14 amino acids. V dropped 6 bases and J dropped 7 bases, with 16 bases sitting between them. The CDR3 is CASSPAGFRNTIYF. CDR3 in DNA: TGTGCCAGCAGCCCAGCCGGCTTTCGGAACACCATATATTTT.

This clonotype was counted many times. V usage is TRBV12-3 or TRBV12-4 and J usage is TRBJ1-4; D might be TRBD1 (5 bases). CDR3 size: 14 residues. Trimming removed 6 bases from V and 3 bases from J, with 11 bases in between. The CDR3 here is CASRRQSSNEKLFF. As DNA, the CDR3 is TGTGCCAGCAGAAGACAGAGTTCTAATGAAAAACTGTTTTTT.

A note on this clonotype: Since a much larger clone is just one base distant, this may be a read error. The chain couples TRBV6-2 or TRBV6-3 to TRBJ1-2, with 7 nucleotides matching TRBD1. The trim removed 5 bases at V and 7 bases at J, leaving 16 bases unmatched. The CDR3 has 16 amino acids. Germline assignment: CDR1 MNHEY and CDR2 SVGEGT. As DNA, the CDR3 is TGTGCCAGCAGTGTTTGGCCAGGGGGTCCAGAGGGTGGCTACACCTTC. Translating it yields CASSVWPGGPEGGYTF.

As concerns this clonotype: Just one base apart from a much larger clone, this may be a read error. No DNA is shown, since the ends of the CDR3 on it are uncertain; the CDR3 is the one TCRdb lists. The CDR3 sequence: CASSLATVAGGTRYF. The genes are TRBV7-9 and TRBJ2-5; the table names TRBD2, a call not compared with the DNA. The length of the CDR3 is 15 amino acids, counting both ends. Germline V CDR1 and CDR2: SEHNR, FQNEAQ (reference sequence).

This clonotype was detected ten times or more. J is TRBJ1-4 and V is TRBV5-1; D is undetermined. Germline V CDR1 and CDR2: SGHRS, YFSETQ. The CDR3 has 15 amino acids. Trimming removed 0 bases from V and 0 bases from J, with 6 bases in between. The CDR3 DNA sequence: TGCGCCAGCAGCTTGGTCGCAGCAACTAATGAAAAACTGTTTTTT. Its protein is CASSLVAATNEKLFF.

Many counts were recorded for this clonotype. This chain uses TRBV28 with TRBJ1-5; no firm D call. V lost 1 base, J lost 0 bases, and 10 bases lay in between. The germline V gene has CDR1 MDHEN and CDR2 SYDVKM. The CDR3 runs to 16 residues. For the CDR3, the DNA is TGTGCCAGCAGTTTATCCGTCGGTTATAGCAATCAGCCCCAGCATTTT. Translating it yields CASSLSVGYSNQPQHF.

This clonotype was counted ten times or more. This rearrangement joins TRBV24-1 to TRBJ2-4, with 10 bases matching TRBD1. Germline-derived CDR1 and CDR2 are KGHDR and SFDVKD. The CDR3 extends over 16 amino acids. The V and J ends lost 3 bases and 1 base, in that order; junction bases with no gene match: 2. Here the CDR3 DNA reads TGTGCCACCAGTGATCCGGGACAGGGGGCCAAAAACATTCAGTACTTC. Protein sequence: CATSDPGQGAKNIQYF.

In its sample, this clonotype was seen many times. The chain carries TRBV27 and TRBJ2-1; 7 nucleotides match TRBD2. From germline, CDR1 is MNHEY and CDR2 SMNVEV (reference sequence). V was clipped by 6 bases and J by 5 bases; unmatched bases: 7. The CDR3 spans 14 residues. The CDR3 region has the DNA TGTGCCAGCAGAGGACTAGGGGCGGACAATGAGCAGTTCTTC. Encoded protein: CASRGLGADNEQFF.